This entry features one T cell receptor beta chain sequence. The target antigen is unknown. This record belongs to a study of shared clonotypes between healthy human individuals. Study findings and constraints: Clonotype sharing among donors was expected to depend on sequencing depth. Sample collection involved blood only; tissue repertoires are likely different.

Genomic DNA from each subset was divided evenly over several immunoSEQ plates. Around 30,000 T cell genomes (about 300 ng DNA) went into each PBMC replicate. Generated by immunoSEQ multiplex PCR, the TCRdb table keeps only in-frame clones and is missing some. Seen here are fewer than 500,000 clones, about three quarters observed once, and the top ten hold under 15%. This TCR derives from a middle-aged woman in good health. Some clones in this sample may be carry-over from other donors' samples. The sequencing input was PBMCs.

The CDR3 bases are TGTGCCAGCAGCCAAGGAACTCCTGAAAGGAACAATGAGCAGTTCTTC. Encoded protein: CASSQGTPERNNEQFF. The V gene is TRBV4-2, the J gene TRBJ2-1, with D hard to call. Germline V lookup: CDR1 LGHNA, CDR2 YNFKEQ. The CDR3 consists of 16 residues. The ends were cut back, 1 base at V and 5 bases at J, with 15 bases in the middle.